The 22 T cell receptor beta chains below come from one sample, sequenced in a study of blood T cell repertoires in COVID-19. Profiled with immunoSEQ multiplex PCR; TCRdb holds only in-frame clones, not every one. The sample has 190,000 or so clones, roughly 85% seen once. Sequenced input: PBMCs or T cells enriched from blood (not recorded which). Source of these receptors: a man aged 35-49 years who had recovered from COVID-19.

The chain joins TRBV24-1 to TRBJ1-1; no firm D call. Deletions cut 9 bases from V and 4 bases from J, with 17 bases between. This CDR3 spans 14 amino acids. Germline loops: CDR1 KGHDR, CDR2 SFDVKD. The CDR3 DNA reads as TGTGCCACCTCGTCCGGGATGGCCGGCACTGAAGCTTTCTTT. Its translation: CATSSGMAGTEAFF.

The genes are TRBV6-5 and TRBJ2-7; D may be TRBD2 (5 bases). CDR3 length equals 10 residues. CDR1 and CDR2 (germline): MNHEY, SVGAGI. The CDR3 loop reads CASGFYEQYF. CDR3 coding DNA: TGTGCTTCGGGGTTCTACGAGCAGTACTTC.

The CDR3, as DNA: TGTGCCAGCAGCTTAGTTTTTTCTAGCGTGGAATCCTACGAGCAGTACTTC. It encodes CASSLVFSSVESYEQYF. This rearrangement joins TRBV11-3 to TRBJ2-7; D possibly corresponds to TRBD2 (6 bases). Trimming took 1 base from V and 1 from J, leaving 17 bases between them. The CDR3 has 17 residues. The germline V gene has CDR1 SGHNT and CDR2 YENEEA.

The J gene is TRBJ1-2, the V gene TRBV6-2 or TRBV6-3; TRBD1 is a possible D gene (6 bases). The CDR3 has 15 amino acids. Trimming took off 3 bases at V and 4 bases at J, with 15 bases between the two ends. CDR1 and CDR2 from the germline V gene are MNHEY and SVGEGT. CDR3 nucleotide sequence: TGTGCCAGCAGTTATGCGCAGGGGTTGGTCTATGGCTACACCTTC. The encoded protein is CASSYAQGLVYGYTF.

The V gene is TRBV6-5, the J gene TRBJ2-7; 10 positions match TRBD2. The CDR3 extends over 15 amino acids. Per germline, CDR1 MNHEY and CDR2 SVGAGI. V lost 6 bases and J lost 3; bases outside the gene matches: 8. The CDR3 nucleotides are TGTGCCAGCAGGAAAGGGACTAGCGCTATCTACGAGCAGTACTTC. It encodes CASRKGTSAIYEQYF.

The gene calls are TRBV7-3 and TRBJ1-2; 7 positions match TRBD1. V gave up 0 bases and J gave up 7 bases; unmatched junction bases: 11. This CDR3 contains 16 residues. Germline V CDR1 and CDR2: SGHTA, FQGTGA. The CDR3 here is CASSLTSRDSPFGYTF. The CDR3 region has the DNA TGTGCCAGCAGCTTAACGTCCCGGGACAGCCCATTTGGCTACACCTTC.

This clone was recorded many times. The rearrangement uses TRBV6-5 and TRBJ2-2, with a possible D match to TRBD2 (5 bases). Germline V gives CDR1 MNHEY, CDR2 SVGAGI. The CDR3 is 14 residues long. V was pared by 8 bases and J by 3 bases, with 13 bases between. For the CDR3, the DNA is TGTGCCAGCGGTCGAGGGCTGGACACCGGGGAGCTGTTTTTT. Its translation: CASGRGLDTGELFF.

The chain links TRBV3-1 (or the pseudogene TRBV3-2) to TRBJ2-3, with a tentative D call TRBD2 (5 bases). The CDR3 spans 14 residues. Trimming took off 4 bases at V and 4 bases at J, with 12 bases between the two ends. The germline CDR1 and CDR2 sequences are LGHDT and YNNKEL (reference sequence). DNA for the CDR3: TGTGCCAGCAGCCTAGCGCGTCTAGCAGATACGCAGTATTTT. Its translation: CASSLARLADTQYF.

V gene TRBV7-9 combines with J gene TRBJ2-1; 7 bases align to TRBD2. CDR3 length: 16 amino acids. Germline values: CDR1 SEHNR, CDR2 FQNEAQ (reference sequence). V lost 5 bases and J lost 10; bases outside the gene matches: 17. The CDR3 loop is CASSVSGTTAGEEQFF. CDR3 in DNA: TGTGCCAGCAGCGTATCCGGGACTACGGCGGGGGAAGAGCAGTTCTTC.

The rearrangement joins TRBV5-1 to TRBJ2-3; TRBD2 aligns across 11 bases. Germline V gene sequence: CDR1 SGHRS, CDR2 YFSETQ. The V gene end was trimmed by 3 bases and the J gene end by 3 bases; junction bases not matched to a gene: 6. This CDR3 has 16 amino acids. CDR3 DNA sequence: TGCGCCAGCAGCTCCGTAGCGGGAGGGCCAACAGATACGCAGTATTTT. Translation: CASSSVAGGPTDTQYF.

The J gene is TRBJ2-2, the V gene TRBV19; TRBD2 is a possible D gene (5 bases). CDR1 is LNHDA, CDR2 SQIVND, per germline (reference sequence). This CDR3 spans 12 amino acids. The V end lost 4 bases, the J end lost 6 bases, and 6 bases lay between the germline ends. CDR3 loop: CASSKGAGELFF. CDR3 coding DNA: TGTGCCAGTAGTAAGGGAGCCGGGGAGCTGTTTTTT.

The chain carries TRBV29-1 and TRBJ2-7; D remains unclear. The CDR3 sequence is 11 residues long. Deletions cut 1 base from V and 4 bases from J, with 5 bases between. Germline CDR1 and CDR2: SQVTM and ANQGSEA. Here the CDR3 DNA reads TGCAGCGTTGAAGTAGTATACGAGCAGTACTTC. This codes for CSVEVVYEQYF.

The CDR3 nucleotides are TGTGCCTGGAACTATGAGAGCTCCTACAATGAGCAGTTCTTC. As protein: CAWNYESSYNEQFF. This sequence joins TRBV30 and TRBJ2-1; D ambiguous. Germline V gives CDR1 GTSNPN, CDR2 SVGIG (reference sequence). V was pared by 4 bases and J by 0 bases, with 10 bases between. The CDR3 spans 14 residues.

V is TRBV12-5 and J is TRBJ2-2; 7 bases line up with TRBD1. Germline values: CDR1 LGHNT, CDR2 FRNRAP. The CDR3 is made up of 14 amino acids. With V trimmed by 6 bases and J by 6 bases, 7 bases remained unmatched. CDR3 coding DNA: TGTGCTAGTGGGCCCGACAGGGAAGCCGGGGAGCTGTTTTTT. This codes for CASGPDREAGELFF.

The J gene is TRBJ2-1, the V gene TRBV5-1; D possibly corresponds to TRBD1 (7 bases). V lost 1 base and J lost 7, with 12 bases in between. Germline values: CDR1 SGHRS, CDR2 YFSETQ. CDR3 length equals 14 residues. CDR3 in amino acids: CASSLRQGGNEQFF. CDR3 in DNA: TGCGCCAGCAGCTTGAGACAGGGAGGAAATGAGCAGTTCTTC.

The chain is built from TRBV5-5 and TRBJ1-5, with D unclear. Germline assignment: CDR1 SGHKS and CDR2 YYEKEE (reference sequence). The V end was cut by 1 base, the J end by 0 bases, with 8 bases between. This CDR3 has 15 residues. The CDR3 bases are TGTGCCAGCAGCTTGCATGACTCTAGCAATCAGCCCCAGCATTTT. Protein: CASSLHDSSNQPQHF. The complete variable domain, with remaining parts taken from reference TRBV5-5 and TRBJ1-5, reads DAGVTQSPTHLIKTRGQQVTLRCSPISGHKSVSWYQQVLGQGPQFIFQYYEKEERGRGNFPDRFSARQFPNYSSELNVNALLLGDSALYLCASSLHDSSNQPQHFGDGTRLSIL.

The chain carries TRBV9 and TRBJ2-1; maybe TRBD2 (6 bases). The germline gives CDR1 SGDLS, CDR2 YYNGEE. The CDR3 has 12 amino acids. Trimming removed 3 bases from V and 6 bases from J, with 7 bases in between. CDR3 amino acids: CASSETSNEQFF. CDR3 nucleotide sequence: TGTGCCAGCAGCGAGACTAGCAATGAGCAGTTCTTC.

V usage is TRBV19 and J usage is TRBJ1-2, with 9 bases identical to TRBD1. CDR1 is LNHDA, CDR2 SQIVND, per germline (reference sequence). With 5 bases clipped from V and 0 bases from J, the junction kept 7 bases outside the gene matches. This CDR3 has 16 residues. As DNA, the CDR3 is TGTGCCAGTAGTTGGGACAGGGCCCCTCCTAACTATGGCTACACCTTC. It yields the protein CASSWDRAPPNYGYTF.

The chain links TRBV7-6 to TRBJ1-3; D is undetermined. The CDR3 covers 17 residues. Germline-derived CDR1 and CDR2 are SGHVS and FNYEAQ. Trimming removed 4 bases from V and 0 bases from J, with 16 bases in between. The CDR3 DNA sequence: TGTGCCAGCAGCTCTAGGGAGTTCTTAAACTCTGGAAACACCATATATTTT. Translation: CASSSREFLNSGNTIYF.

This clone has ten or more counts. The J gene is TRBJ2-2, the V gene TRBV6-4; 7 bases align to TRBD2. Germline CDR1 reads MRHNA; CDR2 reads SNTAGT. V was clipped by 0 bases and J by 3 bases; unmatched bases: 4. The CDR3 is 16 residues long. CDR3 bases: TGTGCCAGCAGTGACTCCTCTAGCGGCCACACCGGGGAGCTGTTTTTT. Amino acids: CASSDSSSGHTGELFF.

This chain links TRBV27 with TRBJ1-2; perhaps TRBD1 as D (6 bases). From germline, CDR1 is MNHEY and CDR2 SMNVEV (reference sequence). The CDR3 is 17 amino acids. V gave up 5 bases and J gave up 3 bases, with 22 bases separating them. Here the CDR3 reads CASSLYVGGANDYGYTF. CDR3 bases: TGTGCCAGCAGTCTGTACGTGGGGGGGGCGAATGACTATGGCTACACCTTC.

This clone was observed once. This rearrangement joins TRBV7-2 to TRBJ1-5; tentatively, D is TRBD1 (5 bases). V lost 7 bases, J lost 0 bases, and 10 bases lay in between. In germline, CDR1 is SGHTA, CDR2 FQGNSA. The CDR3 totals 14 residues. The CDR3 loop is CASTPGNSNQPQHF. The CDR3 DNA follows: TGTGCCAGCACCCCAGGGAATAGCAATCAGCCCCAGCATTTT.